These 19 T cell receptor beta chains originate from one sample sequenced in a study of cytomegalovirus exposure and HLA in healthy donors (dated 2017 in TCRdb). Library creation used the immunoSEQ multiplex PCR assay. For the multiplex PCR, a mixture combining 60 forward primers for TCR Vbeta segments and 13 reverse primers for TCR Jbeta segments was used. In TCRdb, the immuneACCESS table is reduced to in-frame sequences with V and J assigned. These tables do not hold every clone; where another copy was compared, an unresolved V gene accounts for under half, and the others remain unexplained. Present in this sample are roughly 190,000 clones, 65% to 85% of which were seen just once. The leading ten clones occupy around 1.6% of the sample. Sequencing was carried out using PBMCs. The receptors come from a woman aged 18-29 years in good health and CMV-seronegative.

V and J are TRBV7-2 and TRBJ1-1; tentative D call: TRBD1 (5 bases). Germline V lookup: CDR1 SGHTA, CDR2 FQGNSA. The CDR3 loop spans 17 amino acids. Trimming removed 1 base from V and 5 bases from J, with 20 bases in between. Here the CDR3 reads CASSLEGGRIGGTEAFF. The CDR3 DNA follows: TGTGCCAGCAGCTTAGAGGGTGGGAGGATCGGGGGAACTGAAGCTTTCTTT.

This chain joins TRBV28 and TRBJ2-1, with TRBD1 matching 8 bases. Germline V gene sequence: CDR1 MDHEN, CDR2 SYDVKM. The V gene end was trimmed by 3 bases and the J gene end by 1 base; junction bases not matched to a gene: 8. The CDR3 sequence is 17 residues long. CDR3 sequence: CASSFHWTGSSYNEQFF. The DNA for the CDR3 is TGTGCCAGCAGTTTTCATTGGACAGGGTCTTCCTACAATGAGCAGTTCTTC.

V is TRBV4-3 and J is TRBJ2-2, with TRBD2 matching over 7 bases. In germline, CDR1 is LGHNA, CDR2 YSLEER. The V segment lost 7 bases and the J segment 1 base; nucleotides outside the gene matches: 18. The CDR3 has 19 residues. The CDR3 sequence is CASTFAISRGVENTGELFF. The CDR3, as DNA: TGCGCCAGCACCTTTGCGATTTCACGGGGGGTTGAGAACACCGGGGAGCTGTTTTTT.

CDR3 DNA sequence: TGTGCCAGCAGCGAAACAGGGGATGGCTACACCTTC. Residues: CASSETGDGYTF. The chain employs TRBV5-4 and TRBJ1-2, with 7 bases matching TRBD1. The CDR3 is 12 amino acids. V shed 4 bases and J 6 bases; nucleotides not matched to a gene: 3. Germline V lookup: CDR1 SGHNT, CDR2 YYREEE (reference sequence).

The chain carries TRBV7-8 and TRBJ2-7; TRBD2 might be the D (6 bases). Germline-derived CDR1 and CDR2 are SGHVS and FQNEAQ. V was cut by 5 bases and J by 7 bases, with 18 bases left in between. The CDR3 covers 14 residues. CDR3 coding DNA: TGTGCCAGCAGCCCGACCTCGGGAGTACAAGAGCAGTACTTC. Translating gives CASSPTSGVQEQYF.

The gene calls are TRBV23-1 and TRBJ1-2; D gene unclear. TRBV23-1 falls under the ORF class, with uncertain function. V was trimmed by 6 bases and J by 4 bases, leaving 12 bases between them. The CDR3 sequence is 13 residues long. The CDR3 region has the DNA TGCGCCAGCAGCCCCGGTCGCACCTATGGCTACACCTTC. Translating gives CASSPGRTYGYTF.

The chain combines TRBV16 with TRBJ1-5, with 8 bases that match TRBD1. Trimming took 2 bases from V and 1 from J; bases not matched to a gene: 4. Germline V CDR1 and CDR2: KGHSY, FQNENV. The CDR3 runs to 16 residues. CDR3 sequence: CASSQGTGQSNQPQHF. DNA of the CDR3: TGTGCCAGCAGCCAAGGGACAGGCCAAAGCAATCAGCCCCAGCATTTT.

This clone was found once. The chain is built from TRBV6-1 and TRBJ2-1, with 10 bases fitting TRBD1. Unmatched junction bases numbered 6, after V lost 6 bases and J lost 4 bases. The germline gives CDR1 MNHNS, CDR2 SASEGT. The CDR3 length is 15 residues. The CDR3 sequence: CASSGPGQGYNEQFF. The CDR3 bases are TGTGCCAGCAGCGGGCCGGGACAGGGGTACAATGAGCAGTTCTTC.

This clone has just a few counts. The chain recombines TRBV4-1 with TRBJ2-4; 9 bases match TRBD2. From germline, CDR1 is MGHRA and CDR2 YSYEKL. V lost 0 bases, J lost 8 bases, and 2 bases stayed unmatched. CDR3 length equals 14 residues. The CDR3 loop is CASSQDSGSYIQYF. CDR3 DNA sequence: TGCGCCAGCAGCCAAGATAGCGGGAGTTACATTCAGTACTTC.

The CDR3 loop reads CASSKGTGAYNEQFF. For the CDR3, the DNA is TGTGCCAGCAGCAAAGGGACAGGGGCCTACAATGAGCAGTTCTTC. V usage is TRBV7-9 and J usage is TRBJ2-1; 10 positions match TRBD1. CDR1 and CDR2 (germline): SEHNR, FQNEAQ (reference sequence). This CDR3 contains 15 residues. After removal of 5 bases from V and 2 bases from J, the junction contained 3 bases not matched to a gene.

Only a few counts were recorded for this clone. The CDR3 here is CASGAALAKNIQYF. The CDR3 DNA reads TGTGCCAGCGGGGCAGCTCTAGCCAAAAACATTCAGTACTTC. The V call is TRBV6-5, the J call TRBJ2-4; TRBD1 might be the D (5 bases). The CDR3 is 14 residues long. V shed 8 bases and J shed 0 bases, with 11 bases lying between them. Germline CDR1 MNHEY, CDR2 SVGAGI.

V gene TRBV19 combines with J gene TRBJ2-7, with D perhaps matching TRBD1 (6 bases). The V gene lost 8 bases and the J gene lost 1 base, with 9 bases spanning the gap. Germline V gene lookup returns CDR1 LNHDA and CDR2 SQIVND (reference sequence). The CDR3 contains 12 residues. The CDR3: CASGQRSYEQYF. The CDR3 nucleotides are TGTGCCAGTGGACAGCGGTCCTACGAGCAGTACTTC.

The chain links TRBV19 to TRBJ2-5, with D perhaps matching TRBD1 (6 bases). This CDR3 spans 13 amino acids. The germline gives CDR1 LNHDA, CDR2 SQIVND (reference sequence). Trimming shortened V by 4 bases and J by 5 bases, and 11 bases separated the two germline ends. The CDR3 coding sequence is TGTGCCAGTAGTACCAATCAGGGGGAGACCCAGTACTTC. It translates to CASSTNQGETQYF.

The chain joins TRBV16 to TRBJ2-6, with a tentative D call TRBD2 (5 bases). Trimming stripped 0 bases from V and 2 bases from J, with 8 bases between. The germline V gene encodes CDR1 KGHSY and CDR2 FQNENV. The CDR3 is 16 amino acids. The chain's CDR3 is CASSQSFGAGANVLTF. The CDR3 coding sequence is TGTGCCAGCAGCCAATCATTCGGGGCTGGGGCCAACGTCCTGACTTTC.

This chain joins TRBV19 and TRBJ1-1, with 12 bases that match TRBD1. Trimming cost V 7 bases and J 3 bases; bases outside gene matches: 9. Looked up from germline, CDR1 is LNHDA and CDR2 is SQIVND (reference sequence). The CDR3 has 16 amino acids. The DNA of the CDR3 is TGTGCCAGTATAAAGGGACAGGGGGCTTTTGACACTGAAGCTTTCTTT. Residues: CASIKGQGAFDTEAFF. Filled out from reference TRBV19 and TRBJ1-1, the complete variable domain reads DGGITQSPKYLFRKEGQNVTLSCEQNLNHDAMYWYRQDPGQGLRLIYYSQIVNDFQKGDIAEGYSVSREKKESFPLTVTSAQKNPTAFYLCASIKGQGAFDTEAFFGQGTRLTVV.

J is TRBJ2-1 and V is TRBV10-1; 10 nucleotides line up with TRBD1. The CDR3 sequence is 13 residues long. Losses at the gene ends were 0 bases for V and 15 bases for J; bases not matched to a gene: 5. Germline V gene sequence: CDR1 WNHNN, CDR2 SYGVQD (reference sequence). The CDR3 DNA reads as TGCGCCAGCAGTGAGTCGGGACAGGGGAGCTCGTTCTTC. Amino acid sequence: CASSESGQGSSFF.

The chain links TRBV28 to TRBJ1-5, with no clear D. From germline, CDR1 is MDHEN and CDR2 SYDVKM. CDR3 length: 14 amino acids. V was pared by 6 bases and J by 0 bases, with 9 bases between. The CDR3 nucleotides read TGTGCCAGCAGGGGAGGAGATAGCAATCAGCCCCAGCATTTT. Its translation is CASRGGDSNQPQHF.

The J gene is TRBJ1-1, the V gene TRBV30, with TRBD1 matching 12 bases. The CDR3 extends over 17 amino acids. The germline gives CDR1 GTSNPN, CDR2 SVGIG (reference sequence). Written as DNA, the CDR3 is TGTGCTGGAGGGACAGGGGGCGGCAAATGGCGGAACACTGAAGCTTTCTTT. As protein: CAGGTGGGKWRNTEAFF.

The chain carries TRBV5-1 and TRBJ2-5, with 13 bases identical to TRBD2. Germline loops: CDR1 SGHRS, CDR2 YFSETQ. With V trimmed by 0 bases and J by 5 bases, 4 bases remained unmatched. The CDR3 contains 16 residues. CDR3 in DNA: TGCGCCAGCAGCTTGGCCGGGACTAGCGGGATTGAGACCCAGTACTTC. It yields the protein CASSLAGTSGIETQYF.